One and the same sample provided the 16 T cell receptor beta chains below, sequenced in a study of blood T cell repertoires in COVID-19. Using immunoSEQ multiplex PCR, the repertoire was profiled, and TCRdb retains in-frame clones only, with some absent. The sample consists of some 250,000 clones, 91% of them appearing once. The source material was PBMCs or T cells enriched from blood (not recorded which). These receptors were collected from a human donor in a cohort exposed to, infected with or recovered from COVID-19 (not recorded which). The donor label of this sample is uncertain.

The rearrangement joins TRBV4-1 to TRBJ2-3, with 11 bases fitting TRBD2. Trimming at V came to 0 bases and at J to 6 bases, leaving 14 bases not matched to a gene. Per the germline V gene, CDR1 is MGHRA and CDR2 is YSYEKL. CDR3 length: 19 residues. DNA of the CDR3: TGCGCCAGCAGCCAAGATCTACTTAGGGCTAGCGGGGGGCACGATACGCAGTATTTT. As protein: CASSQDLLRASGGHDTQYF.

This chain joins TRBV27 and TRBJ2-7, with TRBD1 identical over 10 bases. V lost 5 bases, J lost 3 bases, and 7 bases stayed unmatched. This CDR3 has 15 amino acids. Germline V gives CDR1 MNHEY, CDR2 SMNVEV (reference sequence). The CDR3 nucleotides are TGTGCCAGCAGTCTACCCCGGACAGGGGGCTACGAGCAGTACTTC. Translated: CASSLPRTGGYEQYF.

The V and J genes are TRBV7-8 and TRBJ1-4, with D perhaps matching TRBD1 (5 bases). The germline gives CDR1 SGHVS, CDR2 FQNEAQ. CDR3 length equals 16 residues. Trimming left V 0 bases short and J 2 bases short, with 10 bases between. CDR3 protein: CASSLAGPGTNEKLFF. CDR3 nucleotide sequence: TGTGCCAGCAGCTTAGCGGGGCCAGGGACTAATGAAAAACTGTTTTTT.

The chain combines TRBV2 with TRBJ1-2; D possibly corresponds to TRBD1 (6 bases). Germline lookup yields CDR1 SNHLY and CDR2 FYNNEI. The CDR3 extends over 14 amino acids. V dropped 2 bases and J dropped 5 bases, with 12 bases sitting between them. CDR3 loop: CASSEPSGAYGYTF. For the CDR3, the DNA is TGTGCCAGCAGTGAACCGTCAGGGGCTTATGGCTACACCTTC.

This chain joins TRBV2 and TRBJ2-6; D call uncertain. This CDR3 region has 14 residues. Germline assignment: CDR1 SNHLY and CDR2 FYNNEI. Trimming removed 9 bases from V and 1 base from J, with 10 bases in between. The chain's CDR3 is CARERLSGANVLTF. The CDR3 DNA reads as TGTGCCAGGGAGAGGTTGTCTGGGGCCAACGTCCTGACTTTC.

The chain carries TRBV2 and TRBJ1-6, with 10 positions matching TRBD1. V shed 6 bases and J 7 bases; nucleotides not matched to a gene: 6. Per germline, CDR1 SNHLY and CDR2 FYNNEI. This CDR3 is built from 15 residues. The CDR3 region is CASRDRGPRNSPLHF. The CDR3 DNA reads TGTGCCAGCAGAGACAGGGGGCCACGGAATTCACCCCTCCACTTT.

This rearrangement joins TRBV12-3 or TRBV12-4 to TRBJ1-1; D is perhaps TRBD1 (5 bases). V was cut by 8 bases and J by 1 base, with 8 bases left in between. The CDR3 extends over 12 amino acids. For the CDR3, the DNA is TGTGCCAGCGCCAGGGAGAACACTGAAGCTTTCTTT. The encoded protein is CASARENTEAFF.

The genes are TRBV6-9 and TRBJ1-1; 8 bases match TRBD1. Germline CDR1 MNHGY, CDR2 SVAAGI. The CDR3 totals 15 residues. V shed 4 bases, J shed 4 bases, and the junction held 8 bases outside the gene matches. The CDR3, as DNA: TGTGCCAGCAGTTCACCTCAGGGGGCGAGCACTGAAGCTTTCTTT. It translates to CASSSPQGASTEAFF.

This rearrangement joins TRBV6-2 or TRBV6-3 to TRBJ2-7, with 8 bases fitting TRBD1. The trim removed 2 bases at V and 6 bases at J, leaving 9 bases unmatched. The germline CDR1 and CDR2 sequences are MNHEY and SVGEGT. The CDR3 is 15 amino acids. CDR3: CASSYSGQGLGEQYF. The CDR3 DNA is TGTGCCAGCAGTTACAGTGGACAGGGTTTGGGCGAGCAGTACTTC.

This chain uses TRBV14 with TRBJ1-1; D is perhaps TRBD1 (5 bases). Germline values: CDR1 SGHDN, CDR2 FVKESK. The CDR3 length is 14 residues. V shed 4 bases and J shed 1 base, with 10 bases lying between them. The CDR3 spells CASSRRVGNTEAFF. In DNA, the CDR3 is TGTGCCAGCAGCCGCAGGGTGGGGAACACTGAAGCTTTCTTT.

V is TRBV7-9 and J is TRBJ1-6; 9 nucleotides agree with TRBD1. Germline V gives CDR1 SEHNR, CDR2 FQNEAQ (reference sequence). The length of the CDR3 is 15 residues. J was trimmed by 5 bases and V by 4 bases; bases with no gene match: 3. The CDR3 here is CASSYWTGDNSPLHF. The CDR3, as DNA: TGTGCCAGCAGCTACTGGACAGGGGATAATTCACCCCTCCACTTT.

This clone has more than one count but fewer than ten. This sequence joins TRBV27 and TRBJ1-2, with D uncertain. From germline, CDR1 is MNHEY and CDR2 SMNVEV (reference sequence). Trimming pared 1 base from V and 6 bases from J, leaving 15 bases between. The length of the CDR3 is 15 residues. CDR3: CASSLLPGNVDGYTF. The CDR3 DNA reads TGTGCCAGCAGTTTATTACCCGGGAATGTGGATGGCTACACCTTC.

J is TRBJ2-7 and V is TRBV4-2, with 8 bases aligning to TRBD2. The length of the CDR3 is 16 residues. Losses at the gene ends were 1 base for V and 3 bases for J; bases not matched to a gene: 8. The V gene's germline CDR1 is LGHNA and CDR2 YNFKEQ. The DNA for the CDR3 is TGTGCCAGCAGCCAAGGGCACGGGGGGGACTACTACGAGCAGTACTTC. This translates into CASSQGHGGDYYEQYF.

The genes are TRBV10-3 and TRBJ2-5, with D hard to call. Trimming took off 10 bases at V and 5 bases at J, with 20 bases between the two ends. This CDR3 has 14 residues. Germline V gene sequence: CDR1 ENHRY, CDR2 SYGVKD. CDR3 region: CATTTTLVGETQYF. The DNA of the CDR3 is TGTGCCACCACAACCACCCTAGTCGGGGAGACCCAGTACTTC.

This rearrangement joins TRBV6-5 to TRBJ1-5; D is undetermined. Trimming cost V 8 bases and J 3 bases, with 8 bases left between them. Germline-derived CDR1 and CDR2 are MNHEY and SVGAGI. This CDR3 has 12 amino acids. CDR3 in amino acids: CASSGINQPQHF. For the CDR3, the DNA is TGTGCCAGCTCGGGGATCAATCAGCCCCAGCATTTT.

This chain links TRBV7-3 with TRBJ1-2; possibly TRBD1 for D (5 bases). Germline V gives CDR1 SGHTA, CDR2 FQGTGA. Trimming cost V 5 bases and J 0 bases, with 10 bases left between them. There are 14 residues in the CDR3. The CDR3 protein is CASSPGGANYGYTF. The CDR3 bases are TGTGCCAGCAGCCCAGGAGGGGCTAACTATGGCTACACCTTC.